This TCR beta chain was sequenced in a study of cytomegalovirus exposure and HLA in healthy donors. Study details: Later, an analysis reported that the 95 to 150 validation repertoires had used the same platform as the 500 to 800 first-cohort repertoires. Points from the study as a whole: The classifier reportedly diagnosed cytomegalovirus status with high sensitivity and specificity.

The CDR3 has 14 amino acids. Assay: immunoSEQ multiplex PCR; the TCRdb copy retains only in-frame clones and omits some. The table lists around 300,000 clones, 88% of them singletons. The study drew the donors from its roughly 120-subject validation cohort, separate from the roughly 700-subject first cohort. This clone was observed a few times. Its antigen is still unknown. Sequencing input: PBMCs. V usage is TRBV7-5 and J usage is TRBJ2-7; TRBD1 reflects the table's D call only, with no check against the DNA. TRBV7-5 is marked as a pseudogene. The sequence was obtained from a man aged 25 to 45 in good health and CMV-seronegative. For the CDR3, the DNA is TGTGCCAGAAGCCAGGACAGGGATTTTTACGAGCAGTACTTC. It is translated as CARSQDRDFYEQYF.